This TCR beta chain was profiled in a study of breast tumors, draining lymph nodes, adjacent tissues. Study results and limitations: Tumor and nontumor repertoires were significantly more similar in luminal-like than in basal-like breast cancer. Most tumor T cells seemingly derive from lymph node, then expand in tumor. Tumor repertoires ranked between lymph nodes and nontumor tissue in diversity, with V and J gene preferences.

Per germline, CDR1 SGHVS and CDR2 FNYEAQ. This CDR3 contains 12 residues. TCRdb reanalysed the multiplex PCR reads using MiXCR and keeps one entry per CDR3 protein. Of under 250,000 distinct CDR3 sequences detected, 32% appear once; the ten largest clones hold approximately 1.5%. Axillary draining lymph nodes of breast cancer patients supplied the node samples. On this clonotype itself: Antigen specificity is unknown.

The sequencing sample was made of axillary lymph node tissue. V and J are TRBV7-6 and TRBJ1-6; D is unclear. The clonotype was recovered from a female donor with breast cancer. Some clones in this sample may be carry-over from other donors' samples. The CDR3 spells CAASSYNSPLHF. CDR3 DNA sequence: TGTGCTGCGAGCTCCTATAATTCACCCCTCCACTTT.